The entry below gives a single TCR beta chain sequence along with its context. The antigen is unknown. Sequencing was performed with immunoSEQ multiplex PCR; in TCRdb, only in-frame clones are kept and a portion is missing. In the table there are about 100,000 clones, roughly 89% of which are singletons. The CDR3 has 11 amino acids. V dropped 4 bases and J dropped 4 bases, with 4 bases sitting between them. Germline CDR1 reads MNHEY; CDR2 reads SMNVEV (reference sequence). This sample was included in a study of T cell responses to AZD1222 COVID-19 vaccine. Study-wide results and caveats: Increases in Spike-specific TCR breadth and depth were seen after two AZD1222 doses. All repertoire sampling was performed exclusively after the peak T cell response.

The V call is TRBV27, the J call TRBJ1-1; D gene unclear. The sample here was peripheral blood, taken on day 0 of AZD1222 vaccination. The TCR was taken from an adult in good health. In DNA, the CDR3 is TGTGCCAGCAGTTCCTTCACTGAAGCTTTCTTT. It specifies CASSSFTEAFF.